This entry features one TCR beta chain sequence. This entry belongs to a study of technical replicates of blood from a handful of donors. Method: immunoSEQ multiplex PCR; TCRdb's copy keeps in-frame clones and lacks some. The data show about 97,000 clones, 96% seen once. Trimming took off 7 bases at V and 0 bases at J, with 12 bases between the two ends. This CDR3 is built from 15 residues. Germline V lookup: CDR1 MDHEN, CDR2 SYDVKM. V gene TRBV28 combines with J gene TRBJ2-2, with D uncertain. Sequenced: T cells isolated from PBMCs. This TCR was sampled from a human donor in good health. CDR3 nucleotide sequence: TGTGCCAGCACCTATTCCCAATCGAACACCGGGGAGCTGTTTTTT. Its translation is CASTYSQSNTGELFF.